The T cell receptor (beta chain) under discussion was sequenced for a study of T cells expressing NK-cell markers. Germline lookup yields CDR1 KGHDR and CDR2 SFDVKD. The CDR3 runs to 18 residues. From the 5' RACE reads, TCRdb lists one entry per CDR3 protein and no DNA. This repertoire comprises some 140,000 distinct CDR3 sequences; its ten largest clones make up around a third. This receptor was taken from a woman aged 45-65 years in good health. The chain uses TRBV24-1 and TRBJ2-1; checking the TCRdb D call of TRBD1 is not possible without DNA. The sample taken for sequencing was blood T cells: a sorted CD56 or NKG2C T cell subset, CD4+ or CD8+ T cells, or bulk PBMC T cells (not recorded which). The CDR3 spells CATSDFSEHSAFAHEQFF.